Below, one T cell receptor (beta chain) is given with its context. Cells were sorted from thawed PBMC rested overnight and stained with GMM-loaded CD1B tetramer, viability dye and anti-CD3. CD1B tetramers were loaded with Rhodococcus equi-derived C32 glucose monomycolate. PBMC for tetramer sorting were first depleted of CD14-expressing monocytes. From each donor, about 100,000 tetramer-negative cells were sorted. The V and J ends lost 1 base and 1 base respectively, with 7 bases between them. Germline V gives CDR1 SGHRS, CDR2 YFSETQ. The CDR3 length is 14 residues. This entry comes from a study of T cells in tuberculosis. Chain pairing is unknown; alpha and beta were sequenced separately. Some clones are missing from TCRdb's copy, which holds only in-frame ones; the method was immunoSEQ multiplex PCR. The data contain tens of thousands of clones, roughly 93% of them singletons.

Sequences were obtained from CD1b-GMM tetramer-negative cells sorted from PBMCs. This sequence was found in an adult woman with latent tuberculosis. The gene calls are TRBV5-1 and TRBJ2-3; D not resolved. CDR3 loop: CASSLSSGTDTQYF. The DNA of the CDR3 is TGCGCCAGCAGCTTGTCGAGCGGCACAGATACGCAGTATTTT. The variable domain in full, with the rest retrieved from reference TRBV5-1 and TRBJ2-3, is KAGVTQTPRYLIKTRGQQVTLSCSPISGHRSVSWYQQTPGQGLQFLFEYFSETQRNKGNFPGRFSGRQFSNSRSEMNVSTLELGDSALYLCASSLSSGTDTQYFGPGTRLTVL.